These 29 T cell receptor beta chains were all obtained from the same sample, sequenced in a study of human T cells and chemical hapten exposure. TCRdb re-called the RACE reads with MiXCR, one entry per CDR3 protein. The sample holds roughly 200,000 distinct CDR3 sequences, more than 20% seen once. Noted time point: patch test 3, about 24 weeks after DPC sensitization. The treatment is: therapeutic diphenylcyclopropenone sensitization with weekly scalp DPC. Source: whole blood, taken in connection with sensitization to the hapten diphenylcyclopropenone (DPC). Source of these receptors: a woman in her thirties or forties with alopecia areata. Some clones in this sample may be carry-over from other donors' samples.

The V call is TRBV6-2 or TRBV6-3, the J call TRBJ2-3; D perhaps matches TRBD2 (5 bases). The CDR3 runs to 15 residues. Germline V gene lookup returns CDR1 MNHEY and CDR2 SVGEGT. Trimming removed 6 bases from V and 0 bases from J, with 13 bases in between. CDR3 residues: CASSPRRTSTDTQYF. CDR3 sequence (DNA): TGTGCCAGCAGCCCCAGGCGGACTAGCACAGATACGCAGTATTTT.

V and J are TRBV4-3 and TRBJ2-1; D not resolved. Trimming stripped 0 bases from V and 2 bases from J, with 5 bases between. CDR1 and CDR2 from the germline V gene are LGHNA and YSLEER. The CDR3 totals 14 residues. CDR3 nucleotides: TGCGCCAGCAGCCAAGATATGACCTACAATGAGCAGTTCTTC. Protein sequence: CASSQDMTYNEQFF.

The chain has TRBV7-9 and TRBJ1-1, with D possibly TRBD1 on 6 matching bases. Trimming took 5 bases from V and 5 from J, leaving 18 bases between them. Germline values: CDR1 SEHNR, CDR2 FQNEAQ (reference sequence). The CDR3 is 15 amino acids. The CDR3 loop reads CASSPRTVSETEAFF. As DNA, the CDR3 is TGTGCCAGCAGCCCGCGGACAGTTTCGGAGACTGAAGCTTTCTTT.

CDR3 bases: TGTGCCAGCAGCTCAGGACAGGGGGCGCGGGATGGCTACACCTTC. Translation gives CASSSGQGARDGYTF. J is TRBJ1-2 and V is TRBV11-2; 11 nucleotides match TRBD1. The trim removed 4 bases at V and 6 bases at J, leaving 7 bases unmatched. CDR1 SGHAT and CDR2 FQNNGV come from the germline V gene. CDR3 length: 15 amino acids.

V gene TRBV7-9 combines with J gene TRBJ2-1; D is possibly TRBD2 (6 bases). CDR3 length: 15 residues. The germline V and J ends were trimmed by 6 bases and 4 bases, with 16 bases remaining between them. The germline V gene encodes CDR1 SEHNR and CDR2 FQNEAQ (reference sequence). The CDR3 nucleotides read TGTGCCAGCAGGGGCGGGACGGAGCATTACAATGAGCAGTTCTTC. Translating it yields CASRGGTEHYNEQFF.

This clonotype was observed a few times. This chain connects TRBV5-6 to TRBJ1-5; D gene ambiguous. This CDR3 has 15 residues. The germline V gene has CDR1 SGHDT and CDR2 YYEEEE. Trimming stripped 0 bases from V and 0 bases from J, with 7 bases between. CDR3 in amino acids: CASSLAGISNQPQHF. The CDR3 DNA sequence: TGTGCCAGCAGCTTGGCCGGGATTAGCAATCAGCCCCAGCATTTT.

This clonotype was observed a few times. This chain joins TRBV12-3 or TRBV12-4 and TRBJ1-1; D gene ambiguous. Trimming cost V 7 bases and J 5 bases, with 14 bases left between them. The CDR3 has 13 residues. The CDR3 is CASIQIGGTEAFF. The DNA for the CDR3 is TGTGCCAGCATCCAAATCGGCGGGACTGAAGCTTTCTTT.

The sample holds a few counts of this clonotype. The chain joins TRBV6-5 to TRBJ2-1; tentative D call: TRBD2 (6 bases). This CDR3 has 16 residues. Germline V gene sequence: CDR1 MNHEY, CDR2 SVGAGI. With 0 bases removed from V and 9 bases from J, the gap between germline ends came to 18 bases. Here the CDR3 DNA reads TGTGCCAGCAGTTACTCGAAATTGGTCACCGGGGGTGAGCAGTTCTTC. Amino acids: CASSYSKLVTGGEQFF.

Regarding this clonotype: One end of the junction varies from germline; a read error may be responsible. The chain couples TRBV11-3 to TRBJ1-1; perhaps TRBD1 as D (5 bases). Germline CDR1 SGHNT, CDR2 YENEEA. The CDR3 spans 14 residues. The CDR3 DNA reads TGTGTCAGCAGCTCGACGGGGGAGTACACTGAAGCTTTCTTT. The encoded protein is CVSSSTGEYTEAFF.

This clonotype was observed a few times. The chain is built from TRBV7-2 and TRBJ2-2; TRBD1 might be the D (5 bases). The V gene's germline CDR1 is SGHTA and CDR2 FQGNSA. The CDR3 runs to 15 residues. V was pared by 5 bases and J by 5 bases, with 15 bases between. The CDR3 DNA is TGTGCCAGCAGCGCCAGTCAGGGTGCGACCGGGGAGCTGTTTTTT. Residues: CASSASQGATGELFF.

V usage is TRBV28 and J usage is TRBJ2-4; 8 bases agree with TRBD1. Trimming removed 2 bases from V and 8 bases from J; junction bases left unmatched: 17. Germline V CDR1 and CDR2: MDHEN, SYDVKM. The length of the CDR3 is 18 residues. Here the CDR3 DNA reads TGTGCCAGCAGTTTACCTTTAGGCCAGGGGGCTTTAAGATACATTCAGTACTTC. It translates to CASSLPLGQGALRYIQYF.

The gene calls are TRBV12-3 or TRBV12-4 and TRBJ2-2; D not resolved. This CDR3 spans 14 amino acids. Trimming pared 3 bases from V and 5 bases from J, leaving 10 bases between. The CDR3 loop is CASSFGLKTGELFF. CDR3 bases: TGTGCCAGCAGTTTTGGCTTAAAAACCGGGGAGCTGTTTTTT.

The chain uses TRBV6-2 or TRBV6-3 and TRBJ2-1; tentatively, D is TRBD2 (6 bases). V dropped 6 bases and J dropped 7 bases, with 16 bases sitting between them. The CDR3 spans 14 residues. From germline, CDR1 is MNHEY and CDR2 SVGEGT. CDR3 sequence (DNA): TGTGCCAGCAGCCGGGGACTCCGGGGGAATGAGCAGTTCTTC. This gives the protein CASSRGLRGNEQFF.

This clonotype was recorded a few times. The chain recombines TRBV9 with TRBJ2-7; 13 bases are shared with TRBD2. Germline lookup yields CDR1 SGDLS and CDR2 YYNGEE. The trim removed 4 bases at V and 1 base at J, leaving 2 bases unmatched. The CDR3 contains 15 residues. The CDR3: CASSPGLAGSYEQYF. The CDR3 DNA reads as TGTGCCAGCAGCCCGGGACTAGCGGGGTCCTACGAGCAGTACTTC. The whole variable domain, remainder taken from reference TRBV9 and TRBJ2-7, is DSGVTQTPKHLITATGQRVTLRCSPRSGDLSVYWYQQSLDQGLQFLIQYYNGEERAKGNILERFSAQQFPDLHSELNLSSLELGDSALYFCASSPGLAGSYEQYFGPGTRLTVT.

The rearrangement links TRBV13 to TRBJ2-6, with D possibly TRBD1 on 6 matching bases. The germline CDR1 and CDR2 sequences are PRHDT and FYEKMQ (reference sequence). Trimming pared 5 bases from V and 3 bases from J, leaving 14 bases between. The length of the CDR3 is 16 residues. CDR3 loop: CASSVDRFFGANVLTF. The CDR3 DNA reads as TGTGCCAGCAGCGTCGACAGGTTCTTTGGGGCCAACGTCCTGACTTTC.

The gene calls are TRBV7-9 and TRBJ2-3; 12 nucleotides align to TRBD1. With V trimmed by 1 base and J by 4 bases, 3 bases remained unmatched. CDR3 size: 16 residues. CDR1 and CDR2 (germline): SEHNR, FQNEAQ (reference sequence). The CDR3 DNA is TGTGCCAGCAGCTTAGGAGGGACAGGGGGCCCAGATACGCAGTATTTT. Amino acids: CASSLGGTGGPDTQYF.

V and J are TRBV6-2 or TRBV6-3 and TRBJ2-2, with D maybe TRBD1 (6 bases). Between the trimmed V and J ends, which lost 6 bases and 3 bases, there was a span of 20 bases. This CDR3 has 17 residues. The germline CDR1 and CDR2 sequences are MNHEY and SVGEGT. CDR3 sequence (DNA): TGTGCCAGCAGCCCCGGCCGGTCGGCAGGGGACACCGGGGAGCTGTTTTTT. Translation: CASSPGRSAGDTGELFF.

The V call is TRBV4-3, the J call TRBJ2-1, with D unresolved. Germline V gene lookup returns CDR1 LGHNA and CDR2 YSLEER. The CDR3 consists of 15 residues. The V gene lost 0 bases and the J gene lost 6 bases, with 12 bases spanning the gap. CDR3 nucleotides: TGCGCCAGCAGCCAAGATCATTCTGTTTCCAATGAGCAGTTCTTC. As protein: CASSQDHSVSNEQFF.

This chain links TRBV5-4 with TRBJ2-7; D uncertain. Looked up from germline, CDR1 is SGHNT and CDR2 is YYREEE (reference sequence). V lost 2 bases and J 2 bases, leaving 11 bases between the germline ends. This CDR3 region has 14 residues. Here the CDR3 reads CASSFRAFPYEQYF. The CDR3 region has the DNA TGTGCCAGCAGCTTTAGGGCATTTCCCTACGAGCAGTACTTC.

The V and J genes are TRBV27 and TRBJ2-7, with D possibly TRBD2 on 6 matching bases. Germline-derived CDR1 and CDR2 are MNHEY and SMNVEV (reference sequence). The CDR3 consists of 14 residues. V was trimmed by 5 bases and J by 4 bases, leaving 15 bases between them. This CDR3 is CASSRPDGRYEQYF. CDR3 sequence (DNA): TGTGCCAGCAGTCGCCCGGACGGGAGATACGAGCAGTACTTC.

This clonotype was detected many times. The chain employs TRBV29-1 and TRBJ2-7, with 10 nucleotides matching TRBD1. V shed 6 bases and J 6 bases; nucleotides not matched to a gene: 5. CDR3 length: 12 residues. CDR1 is SQVTM, CDR2 ANQGSEA, per germline. CDR3 bases: TGCAGCGTCGGGACAGGGGAGGTCGAGCAGTACTTC. Protein sequence: CSVGTGEVEQYF.

The chain recombines TRBV28 with TRBJ2-1; D gene uncertain. The V end lost 3 bases, the J end lost 5 bases, and 11 bases lay between the germline ends. The V gene's germline CDR1 is MDHEN and CDR2 SYDVKM. The CDR3 consists of 14 residues. The CDR3 loop reads CASSFERANNEQFF. The CDR3 DNA is TGTGCCAGCAGTTTTGAGAGAGCGAACAATGAGCAGTTCTTC.

V usage is TRBV9 and J usage is TRBJ1-1; D possibly corresponds to TRBD1 (5 bases). V dropped 4 bases and J dropped 2 bases, with 12 bases sitting between them. The CDR3 totals 14 residues. Germline V gene lookup returns CDR1 SGDLS and CDR2 YYNGEE. The DNA for the CDR3 is TGTGCCAGCAGCCTAATAGGGGCCAACACTGAAGCTTTCTTT. This gives the protein CASSLIGANTEAFF.

This chain connects TRBV3-1 to TRBJ2-7; D remains ambiguous. Trimming took 4 bases from V and 3 from J, leaving 7 bases between them. The germline V gene encodes CDR1 LGHDT and CDR2 YNNKEL (reference sequence). The CDR3 has 12 amino acids. CDR3 sequence reads: CASSPSFYEQYF. In nucleotides, the CDR3 is TGTGCCAGCAGCCCTTCCTTCTACGAGCAGTACTTC.

This clonotype was detected once. The chain is built from TRBV7-9 and TRBJ2-2; 8 bases map to TRBD1. V lost 3 bases and J lost 8; bases outside the gene matches: 8. This CDR3 region has 15 residues. Germline CDR1 reads SEHNR; CDR2 reads FQNEAQ (reference sequence). DNA for the CDR3: TGTGCCAGCAGCTTGTTGACAGGGGCAACGGGGGAGCTGTTTTTT. It is translated as CASSLLTGATGELFF.

This clonotype was counted only a few times. The chain carries TRBV29-1 and TRBJ1-2; the D is unclear. Trimming took off 6 bases at V and 0 bases at J, with 8 bases between the two ends. Germline loops: CDR1 SQVTM, CDR2 ANQGSEA. The CDR3 runs 12 residues. The CDR3 region is CSVVEANYGYTF. The CDR3, as DNA: TGCAGCGTGGTAGAAGCTAACTATGGCTACACCTTC.

This clonotype was counted a few times. The chain uses TRBV5-1 and TRBJ2-3; weak D call: TRBD1 (5 bases). The CDR3 spans 16 residues. Between the trimmed V and J ends, which lost 0 bases and 0 bases, there was a span of 11 bases. CDR1 and CDR2 (germline): SGHRS, YFSETQ. CDR3: CASSLGVQGSTDTQYF. DNA for the CDR3: TGCGCCAGCAGCTTGGGGGTTCAGGGAAGCACAGATACGCAGTATTTT.

V is TRBV29-1 and J is TRBJ2-1; D is undetermined. CDR3 length: 11 amino acids. CDR1 is SQVTM, CDR2 ANQGSEA, per germline. V was shortened by 7 bases and J by 9 bases, with 13 bases between the two germline ends. For the CDR3, the DNA is TGCAGCGGATCAAGCGCCCTTGAGCAGTTCTTC. This translates into CSGSSALEQFF.

This clonotype was observed a handful of times. The chain carries TRBV4-3 and TRBJ2-5; 7 bases fit TRBD1. The CDR3 spans 16 residues. V was clipped by 1 base and J by 5 bases; unmatched bases: 10. The germline gives CDR1 LGHNA, CDR2 YSLEER. The CDR3 region has the DNA TGCGCCAGCAGCCAAGGATCCTACAGGGGTGTGGAGACCCAGTACTTC. Translating it yields CASSQGSYRGVETQYF.